This TCR beta chain comes out of a study of T-cell reconstitution after alpha-beta-depleted transplantation in children. CDR1 is SNHLY and CDR2 is FYNNEI in the germline V gene. V lost 3 bases and J 6 bases, leaving 11 bases between the germline ends. The CDR3 totals 14 residues. Unique molecular identifiers were built into the TCRbeta library. Each CDR3 protein gets one entry after TCRdb re-called the PCR reads with MiXCR. Of approximately 83,000 distinct CDR3 sequences detected, roughly 8.8% appear once; the ten largest clones hold 5.5% to 8%. In this sample, this clonotype turned up many times. The sequencing used PBMCs from the stem cell graft donor, collected from the stem cell graft. The TCR originated in a human donor who donated a stem cell graft to a child with congenital amegakaryocytic thrombocytopenia. J is TRBJ1-4 and V is TRBV2; perhaps TRBD1 as D (5 bases). CDR3 residues: CASSDGLGDEKLFF. DNA of the CDR3: TGTGCCAGCAGTGACGGACTGGGGGATGAAAAACTGTTTTTT.